This TCR beta chain was recovered during a study of cytomegalovirus exposure and HLA in healthy donors. Per germline, CDR1 PRHDT and CDR2 FYEKMQ (reference sequence). V lost 5 bases and J lost 12, with 14 bases in between. The CDR3 is 12 residues long. Study findings and constraints: Using a false discovery rate of 0.05, a later analysis showed that roughly 16,000 TCR beta sequences were associated with HLA alleles. Among TCR beta chains, those listed as cytomegalovirus-associated numbered some 170.

A word on this clone: Its antigen remains unidentified.

Primers for the PCR totalled 60 Vbeta and 13 Jbeta. Libraries were prepared by immunoSEQ multiplex PCR; TCRdb keeps only in-frame clonotypes and omits some of them. The sample includes 270,000 or so clones, roughly 91% of them seen just once. This TCR derives from a girl aged 2-15 years in good health and CMV-seronegative. Sequences were obtained from PBMCs. This chain uses TRBV13 with TRBJ2-1, with D maybe TRBD2 (5 bases). CDR3 DNA sequence: TGTGCCAGCAGCCCAGAGGGTAAGGGGCAGTTCTTC. Its translation is CASSPEGKGQFF.